This TCR beta chain comes out of a study of T cell responses to AZD1222 COVID-19 vaccine. This clone was seen once. No antigen is known for it. Broader study findings: White British ancestry dominated among donors, who included more females, and clonal diversity was possibly underestimated. Baseline serostatus was positive in only a handful of AZD1222 recipients. Dominant CD4 TCR responses targeted spike regions 160-218 and 743-854. Targeting of unmutated variant regions was reportedly seen in nearly half of spike-specific TCRs.

Generated by immunoSEQ multiplex PCR, the TCRdb table keeps only in-frame clones and is missing some. The sample gives 80,000 to 100,000 clones, about 88% of which show up once; 13% is in the top ten. Trimming stripped 2 bases from V and 7 bases from J, with 15 bases between. This CDR3 has 14 residues. CDR1 is SGHRS and CDR2 is YFSETQ in the germline V gene. This TCR came from an adult in good health. The source was peripheral blood, collected on day 0 of AZD1222 vaccination. The gene calls are TRBV5-1 and TRBJ1-1, with D possibly TRBD1 on 6 matching bases. In DNA, the CDR3 is TGCGCCAGCAGCTTCCTGGGGGGCGGAGGTGAAGCTTTCTTT. Its protein is CASSFLGGGGEAFF.